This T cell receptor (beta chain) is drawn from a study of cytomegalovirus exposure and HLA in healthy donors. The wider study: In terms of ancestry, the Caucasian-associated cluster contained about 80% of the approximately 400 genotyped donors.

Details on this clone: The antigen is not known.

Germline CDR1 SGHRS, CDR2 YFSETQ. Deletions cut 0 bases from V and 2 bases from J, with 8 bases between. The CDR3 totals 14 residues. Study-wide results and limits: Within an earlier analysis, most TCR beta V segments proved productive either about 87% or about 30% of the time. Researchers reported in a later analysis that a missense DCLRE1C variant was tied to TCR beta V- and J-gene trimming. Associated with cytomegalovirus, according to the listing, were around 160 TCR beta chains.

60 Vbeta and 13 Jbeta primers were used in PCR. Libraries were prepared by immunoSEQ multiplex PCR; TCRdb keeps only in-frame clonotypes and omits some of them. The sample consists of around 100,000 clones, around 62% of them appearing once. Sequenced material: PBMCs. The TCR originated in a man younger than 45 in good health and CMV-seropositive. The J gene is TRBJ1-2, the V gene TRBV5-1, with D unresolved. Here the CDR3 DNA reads TGCGCCAGCAGCTTGGTATCGGTCAACTATGGCTACACCTTC. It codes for CASSLVSVNYGYTF.